These 2 T cell receptor beta chains were all obtained from the same sample, sequenced in a study of blood T cell repertoires in COVID-19. The assay was immunoSEQ multiplex PCR, and TCRdb's table has in-frame clones only and misses some. The sample records approximately 200,000 clones, 80% to 90% being singletons. The source material was PBMCs or T cells enriched from blood (not recorded which). Source of these receptors: a woman in her late teens or twenties in a cohort exposed to, infected with or recovered from COVID-19 (not recorded which).

The genes are TRBV10-3 and TRBJ2-2; TRBD2 matches at 7 bases. This CDR3 has 14 residues. In germline, CDR1 is ENHRY, CDR2 SYGVKD. Trimming removed 10 bases from V and 0 bases from J; junction bases left unmatched: 5. The CDR3 spells CATRGLANTGELFF. CDR3 coding DNA: TGTGCCACCAGAGGACTAGCGAACACCGGGGAGCTGTTTTTT.

The V and J genes are TRBV19 and TRBJ1-4, with 8 bases that match TRBD1. Germline assignment: CDR1 LNHDA and CDR2 SQIVND (reference sequence). This CDR3 has 16 residues. V shed 4 bases, J shed 7 bases, and the junction held 11 bases outside the gene matches. CDR3 residues: CASSRDRRPSLEKLFF. The CDR3 DNA is TGTGCCAGTAGTAGGGACAGGCGACCTTCCCTTGAAAAACTGTTTTTT.